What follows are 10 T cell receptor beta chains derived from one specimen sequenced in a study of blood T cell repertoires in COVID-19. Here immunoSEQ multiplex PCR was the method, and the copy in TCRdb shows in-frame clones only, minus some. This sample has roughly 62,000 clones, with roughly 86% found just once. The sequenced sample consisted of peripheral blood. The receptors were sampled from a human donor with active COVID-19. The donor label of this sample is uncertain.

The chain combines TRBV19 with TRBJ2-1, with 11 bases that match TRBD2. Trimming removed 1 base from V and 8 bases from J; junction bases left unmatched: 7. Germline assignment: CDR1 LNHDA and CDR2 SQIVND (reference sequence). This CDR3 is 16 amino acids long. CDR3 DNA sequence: TGTGCCAGTAGTATAGCCGTACTAGCGGGAGAGGATGAGCAGTTCTTC. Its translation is CASSIAVLAGEDEQFF.

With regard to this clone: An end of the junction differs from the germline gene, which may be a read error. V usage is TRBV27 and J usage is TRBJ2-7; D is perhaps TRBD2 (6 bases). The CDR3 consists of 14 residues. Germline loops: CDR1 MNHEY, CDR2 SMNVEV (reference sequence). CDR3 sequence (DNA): TGTGCCGGCAGCCGGACAATAAGCGGGTACGAGCAGTACTTC. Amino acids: CAGSRTISGYEQYF.

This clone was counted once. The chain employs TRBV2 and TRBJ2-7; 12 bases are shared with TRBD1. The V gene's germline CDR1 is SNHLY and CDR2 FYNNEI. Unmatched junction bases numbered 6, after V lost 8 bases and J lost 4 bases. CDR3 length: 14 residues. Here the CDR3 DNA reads TGTGCCAGCGAGGGGGGACAGGGGGCATACGAGCAGTACTTC. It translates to CASEGGQGAYEQYF.

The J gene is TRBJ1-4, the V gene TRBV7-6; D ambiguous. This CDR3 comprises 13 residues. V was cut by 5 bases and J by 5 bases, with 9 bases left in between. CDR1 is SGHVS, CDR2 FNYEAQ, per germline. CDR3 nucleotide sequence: TGTGCCAGCAGCGTCCGGGAAAATGAAAAACTGTTTTTT. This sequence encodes CASSVRENEKLFF.

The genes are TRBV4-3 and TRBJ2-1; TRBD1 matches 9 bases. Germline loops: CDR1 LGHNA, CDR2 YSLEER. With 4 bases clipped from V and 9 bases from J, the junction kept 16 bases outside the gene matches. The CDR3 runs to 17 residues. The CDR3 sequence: CASSLTTLGQGRAEQFF. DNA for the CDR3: TGCGCCAGCAGCCTGACTACCTTGGGACAGGGTAGGGCTGAGCAGTTCTTC.

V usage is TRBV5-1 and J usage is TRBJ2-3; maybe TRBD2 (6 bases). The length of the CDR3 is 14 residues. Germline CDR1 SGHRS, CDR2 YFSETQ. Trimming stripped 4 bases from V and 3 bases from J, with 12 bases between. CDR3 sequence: CASSIGLSTDTQYF. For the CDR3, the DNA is TGCGCCAGCAGCATTGGACTATCAACAGATACGCAGTATTTT.

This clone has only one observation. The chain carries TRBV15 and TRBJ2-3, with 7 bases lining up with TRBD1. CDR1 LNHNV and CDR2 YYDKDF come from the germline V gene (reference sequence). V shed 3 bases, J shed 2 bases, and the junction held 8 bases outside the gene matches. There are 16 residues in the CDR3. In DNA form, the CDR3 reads TGTGCCACCAGCAGGGGGGACAGAGCTTACACAGATACGCAGTATTTT. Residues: CATSRGDRAYTDTQYF.

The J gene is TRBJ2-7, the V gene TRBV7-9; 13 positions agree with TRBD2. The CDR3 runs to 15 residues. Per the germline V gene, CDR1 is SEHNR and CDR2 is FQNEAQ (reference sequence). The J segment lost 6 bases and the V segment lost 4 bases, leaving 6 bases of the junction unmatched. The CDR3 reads CASSWGLAGNFEQYF. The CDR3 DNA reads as TGTGCCAGCAGCTGGGGACTAGCGGGAAACTTCGAGCAGTACTTC.

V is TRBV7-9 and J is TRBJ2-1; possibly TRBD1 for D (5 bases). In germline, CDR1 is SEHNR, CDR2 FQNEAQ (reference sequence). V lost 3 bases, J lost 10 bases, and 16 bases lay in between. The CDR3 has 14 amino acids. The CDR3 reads CASSFLGVLNEQFF. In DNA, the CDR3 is TGTGCCAGCAGCTTTCTAGGGGTCCTAAACGAGCAGTTCTTC.

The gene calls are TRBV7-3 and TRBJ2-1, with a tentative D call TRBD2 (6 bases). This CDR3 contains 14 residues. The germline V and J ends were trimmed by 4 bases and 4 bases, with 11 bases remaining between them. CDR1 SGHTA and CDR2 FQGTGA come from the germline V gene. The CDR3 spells CASSSLGGYNEQFF. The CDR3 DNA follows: TGTGCCAGCAGCTCCTTGGGGGGATACAATGAGCAGTTCTTC.